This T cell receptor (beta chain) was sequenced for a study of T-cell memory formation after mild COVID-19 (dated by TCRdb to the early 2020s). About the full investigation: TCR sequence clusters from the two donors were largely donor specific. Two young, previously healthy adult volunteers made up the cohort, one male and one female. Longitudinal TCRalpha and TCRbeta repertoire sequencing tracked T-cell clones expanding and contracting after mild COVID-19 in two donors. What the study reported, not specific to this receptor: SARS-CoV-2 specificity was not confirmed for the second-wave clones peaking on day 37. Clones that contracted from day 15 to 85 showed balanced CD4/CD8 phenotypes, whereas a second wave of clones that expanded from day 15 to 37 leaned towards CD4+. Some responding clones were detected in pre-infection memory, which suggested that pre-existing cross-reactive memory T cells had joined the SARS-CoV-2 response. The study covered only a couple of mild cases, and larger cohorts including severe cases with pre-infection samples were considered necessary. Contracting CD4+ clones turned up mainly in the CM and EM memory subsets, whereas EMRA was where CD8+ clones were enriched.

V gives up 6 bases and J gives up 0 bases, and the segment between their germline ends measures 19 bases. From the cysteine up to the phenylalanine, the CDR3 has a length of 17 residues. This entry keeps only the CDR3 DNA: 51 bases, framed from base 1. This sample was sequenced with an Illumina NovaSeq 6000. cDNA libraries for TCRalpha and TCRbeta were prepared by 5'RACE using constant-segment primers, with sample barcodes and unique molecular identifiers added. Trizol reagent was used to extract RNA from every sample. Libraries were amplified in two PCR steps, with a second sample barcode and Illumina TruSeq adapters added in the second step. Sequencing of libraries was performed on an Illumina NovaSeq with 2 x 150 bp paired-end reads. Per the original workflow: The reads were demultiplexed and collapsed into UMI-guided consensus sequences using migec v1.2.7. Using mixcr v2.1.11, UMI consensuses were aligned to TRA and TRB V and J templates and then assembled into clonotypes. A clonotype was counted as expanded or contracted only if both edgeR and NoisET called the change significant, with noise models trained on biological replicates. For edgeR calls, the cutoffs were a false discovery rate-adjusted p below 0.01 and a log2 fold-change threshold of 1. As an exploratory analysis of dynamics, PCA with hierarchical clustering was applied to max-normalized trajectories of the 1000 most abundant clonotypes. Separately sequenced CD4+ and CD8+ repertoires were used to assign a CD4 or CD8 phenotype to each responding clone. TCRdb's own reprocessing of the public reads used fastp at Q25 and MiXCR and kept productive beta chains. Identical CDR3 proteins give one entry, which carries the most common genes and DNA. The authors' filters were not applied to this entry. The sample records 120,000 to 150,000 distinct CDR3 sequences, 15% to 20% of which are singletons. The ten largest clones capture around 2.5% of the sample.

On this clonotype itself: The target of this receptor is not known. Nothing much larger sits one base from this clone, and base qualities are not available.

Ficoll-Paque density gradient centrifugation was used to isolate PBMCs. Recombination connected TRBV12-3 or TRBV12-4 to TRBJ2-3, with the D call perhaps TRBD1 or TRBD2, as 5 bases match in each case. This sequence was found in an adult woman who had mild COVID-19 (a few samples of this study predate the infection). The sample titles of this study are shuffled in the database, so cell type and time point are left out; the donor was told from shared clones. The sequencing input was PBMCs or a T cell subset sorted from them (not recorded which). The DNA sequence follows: TGTGCCAGCAGAATACAGGCGGGCTACCTGAGCACAGATACGCAGTATTTT. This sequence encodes CASRIQAGYLSTDTQYF.